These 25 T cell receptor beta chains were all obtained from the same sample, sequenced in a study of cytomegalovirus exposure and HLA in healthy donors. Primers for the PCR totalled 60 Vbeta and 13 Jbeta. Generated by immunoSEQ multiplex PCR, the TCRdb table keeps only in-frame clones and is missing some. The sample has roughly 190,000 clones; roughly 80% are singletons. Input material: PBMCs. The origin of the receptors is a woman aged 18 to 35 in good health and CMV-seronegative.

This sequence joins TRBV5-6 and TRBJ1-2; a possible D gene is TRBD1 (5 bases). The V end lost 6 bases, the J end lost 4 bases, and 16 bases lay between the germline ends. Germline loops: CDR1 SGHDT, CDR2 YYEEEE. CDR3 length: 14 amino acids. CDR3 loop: CASTRRGGFYGYTF. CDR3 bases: TGTGCCAGCACCCGCCGGGGGGGATTCTATGGCTACACCTTC.

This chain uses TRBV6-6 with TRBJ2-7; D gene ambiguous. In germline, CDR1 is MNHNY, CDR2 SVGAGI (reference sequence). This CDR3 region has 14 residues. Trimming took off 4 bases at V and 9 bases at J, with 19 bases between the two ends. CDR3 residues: CASSFSTAWPGQYF. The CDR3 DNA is TGTGCCAGCAGTTTCTCAACCGCCTGGCCTGGGCAGTACTTC.

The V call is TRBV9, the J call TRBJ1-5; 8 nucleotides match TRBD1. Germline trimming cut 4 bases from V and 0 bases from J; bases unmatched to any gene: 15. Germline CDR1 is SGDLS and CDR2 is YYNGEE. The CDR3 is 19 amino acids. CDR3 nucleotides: TGTGCCAGCAGCTCACCCGCCGGGACAGGAGATTATAGCAATCAGCCCCAGCATTTT. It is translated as CASSSPAGTGDYSNQPQHF.

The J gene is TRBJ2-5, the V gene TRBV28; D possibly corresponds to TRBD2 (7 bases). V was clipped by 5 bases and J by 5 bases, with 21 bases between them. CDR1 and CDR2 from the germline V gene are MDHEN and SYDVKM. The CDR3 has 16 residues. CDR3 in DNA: TGTGCCAGCAGTACCTCTGGGAGGGGGAAAGGGGAGACCCAGTACTTC. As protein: CASSTSGRGKGETQYF.

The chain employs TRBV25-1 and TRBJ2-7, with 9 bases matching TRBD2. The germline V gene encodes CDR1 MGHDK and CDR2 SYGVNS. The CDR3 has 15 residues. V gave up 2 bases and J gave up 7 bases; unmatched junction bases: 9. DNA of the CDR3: TGTGCCAGCAGTGAAGTGGCTAGCGGGACCAGGGAGCAGTACTTC. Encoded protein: CASSEVASGTREQYF.

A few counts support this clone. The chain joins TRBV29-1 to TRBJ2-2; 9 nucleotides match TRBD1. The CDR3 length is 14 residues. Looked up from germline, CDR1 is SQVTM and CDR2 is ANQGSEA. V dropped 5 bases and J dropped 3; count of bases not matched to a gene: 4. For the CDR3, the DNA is TGCAGCGTTTTCCGGGACAGGGACACCGGGGAGCTGTTTTTT. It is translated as CSVFRDRDTGELFF.

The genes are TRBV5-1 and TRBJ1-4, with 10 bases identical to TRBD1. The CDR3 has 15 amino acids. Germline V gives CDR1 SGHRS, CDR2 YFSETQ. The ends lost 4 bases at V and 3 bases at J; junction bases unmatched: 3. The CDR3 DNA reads TGCGCCAGCAGCCCCGGGACAGGGGCTAATGAAAAACTGTTTTTT. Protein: CASSPGTGANEKLFF.

CDR3 DNA: TGTGCCTGGAGCCGGGACAGGGGGCCCGAGCAGTACTTC. This codes for CAWSRDRGPEQYF. V is TRBV30 and J is TRBJ2-7; 12 bases match TRBD1. This CDR3 is 13 amino acids long. Germline values: CDR1 GTSNPN, CDR2 SVGIG (reference sequence). Unmatched junction bases numbered 3, after V lost 3 bases and J lost 6 bases.

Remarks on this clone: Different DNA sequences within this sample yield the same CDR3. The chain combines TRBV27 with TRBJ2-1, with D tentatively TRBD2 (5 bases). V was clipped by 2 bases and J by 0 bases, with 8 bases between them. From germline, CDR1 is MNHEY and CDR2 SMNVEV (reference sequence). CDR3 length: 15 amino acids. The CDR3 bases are TGTGCCAGCAGTTTAGCGGGTAGCTCCTACAATGAGCAGTTCTTC. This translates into CASSLAGSSYNEQFF.

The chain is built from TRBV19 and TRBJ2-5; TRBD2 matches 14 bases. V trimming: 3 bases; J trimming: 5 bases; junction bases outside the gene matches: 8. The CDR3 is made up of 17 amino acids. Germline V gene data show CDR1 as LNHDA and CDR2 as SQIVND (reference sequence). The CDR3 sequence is CASSMGTSGRGLETQYF. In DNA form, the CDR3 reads TGTGCCAGTAGTATGGGGACTAGCGGGAGAGGGTTGGAGACCCAGTACTTC.

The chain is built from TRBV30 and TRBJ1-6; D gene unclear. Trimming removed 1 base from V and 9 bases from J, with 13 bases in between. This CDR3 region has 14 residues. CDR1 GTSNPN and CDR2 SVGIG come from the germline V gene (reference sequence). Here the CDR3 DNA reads TGTGCCTGGAGTGGGGCTCTCCGACGTTCACCCCTCCACTTT. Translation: CAWSGALRRSPLHF.

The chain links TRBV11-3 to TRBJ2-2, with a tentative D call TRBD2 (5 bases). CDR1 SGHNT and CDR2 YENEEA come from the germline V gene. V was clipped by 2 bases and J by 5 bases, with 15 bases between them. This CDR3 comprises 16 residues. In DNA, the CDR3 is TGTGCCAGCAGCTTATACTACAACTCGGGGACCGGGGAGCTGTTTTTT. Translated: CASSLYYNSGTGELFF.

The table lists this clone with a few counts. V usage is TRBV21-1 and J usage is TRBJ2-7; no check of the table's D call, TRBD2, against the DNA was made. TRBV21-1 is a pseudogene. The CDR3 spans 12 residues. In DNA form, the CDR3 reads TGTGCCAGCAGCAAAGGCGCTAGGAAGCAGTACTTC. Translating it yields CASSKGARKQYF.

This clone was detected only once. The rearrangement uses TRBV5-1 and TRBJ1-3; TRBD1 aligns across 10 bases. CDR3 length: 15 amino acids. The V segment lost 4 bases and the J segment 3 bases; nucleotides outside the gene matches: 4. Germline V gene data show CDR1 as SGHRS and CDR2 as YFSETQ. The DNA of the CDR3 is TGCGCCAGCAGCGAAGGGACAGGGGATGGAAACACCATATATTTT. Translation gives CASSEGTGDGNTIYF.

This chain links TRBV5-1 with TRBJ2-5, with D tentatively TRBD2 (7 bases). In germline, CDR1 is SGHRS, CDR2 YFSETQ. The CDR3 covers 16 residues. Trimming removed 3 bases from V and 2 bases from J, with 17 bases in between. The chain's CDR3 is CASSWGGTKFQETQYF. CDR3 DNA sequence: TGCGCCAGCAGCTGGGGGGGGACAAAGTTTCAAGAGACCCAGTACTTC.

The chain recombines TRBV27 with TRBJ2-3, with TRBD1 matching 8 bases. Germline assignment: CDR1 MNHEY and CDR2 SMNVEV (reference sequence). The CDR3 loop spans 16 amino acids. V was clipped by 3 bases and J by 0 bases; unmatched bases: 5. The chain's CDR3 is CASSFQDRVSTDTQYF. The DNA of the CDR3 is TGTGCCAGCAGTTTTCAGGACAGGGTGAGCACAGATACGCAGTATTTT.

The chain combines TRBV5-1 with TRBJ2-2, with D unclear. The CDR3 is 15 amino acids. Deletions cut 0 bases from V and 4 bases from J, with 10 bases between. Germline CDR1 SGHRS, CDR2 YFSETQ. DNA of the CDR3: TGCGCCAGCAGCTTGGTTCCCACGGGCACCGGGGAGCTGTTTTTT. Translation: CASSLVPTGTGELFF.

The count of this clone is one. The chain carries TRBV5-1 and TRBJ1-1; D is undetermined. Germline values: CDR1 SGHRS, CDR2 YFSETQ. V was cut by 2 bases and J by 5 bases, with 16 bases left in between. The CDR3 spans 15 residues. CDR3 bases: TGCGCCAGCAGCTTAGACCTACATGAACAGACTGAAGCTTTCTTT. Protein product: CASSLDLHEQTEAFF.

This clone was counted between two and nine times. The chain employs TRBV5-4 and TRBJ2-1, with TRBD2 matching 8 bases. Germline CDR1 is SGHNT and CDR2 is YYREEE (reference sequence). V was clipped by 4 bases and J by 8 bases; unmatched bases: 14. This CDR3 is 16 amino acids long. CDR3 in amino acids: CASSRESGTSMDEQFF. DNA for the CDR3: TGTGCCAGCAGCCGAGAATCCGGGACTAGTATGGATGAGCAGTTCTTC.

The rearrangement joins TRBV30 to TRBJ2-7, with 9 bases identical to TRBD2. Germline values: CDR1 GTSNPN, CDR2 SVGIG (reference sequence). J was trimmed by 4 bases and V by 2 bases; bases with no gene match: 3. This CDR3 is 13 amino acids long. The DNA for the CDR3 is TGTGCCTGGAGTTCGGGACTAGCATACGAGCAGTACTTC. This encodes CAWSSGLAYEQYF. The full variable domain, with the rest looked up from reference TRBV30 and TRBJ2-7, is SQTIHQWPATLVQPVGSPLSLECTVEGTSNPNLYWYRQAAGRGLQLLFYSVGIGQISSEVPQNLSASRPQDRQFILSSKKLLLSDSGFYLCAWSSGLAYEQYFGPGTRLTVT.

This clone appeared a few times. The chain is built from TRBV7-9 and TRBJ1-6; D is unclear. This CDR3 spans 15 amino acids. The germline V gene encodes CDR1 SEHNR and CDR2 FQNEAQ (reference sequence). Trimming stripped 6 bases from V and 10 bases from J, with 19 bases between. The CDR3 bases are TGTGCCAGCAGATCAGGCCTTGTACCAAACTCACCCCTCCACTTT. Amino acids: CASRSGLVPNSPLHF.

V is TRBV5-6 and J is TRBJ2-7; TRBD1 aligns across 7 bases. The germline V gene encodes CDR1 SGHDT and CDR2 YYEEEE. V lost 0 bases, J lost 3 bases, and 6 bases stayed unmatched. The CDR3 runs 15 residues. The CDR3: CASSLDWDRDYEQYF. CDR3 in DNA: TGTGCCAGCAGCTTGGACTGGGACAGAGACTACGAGCAGTACTTC.

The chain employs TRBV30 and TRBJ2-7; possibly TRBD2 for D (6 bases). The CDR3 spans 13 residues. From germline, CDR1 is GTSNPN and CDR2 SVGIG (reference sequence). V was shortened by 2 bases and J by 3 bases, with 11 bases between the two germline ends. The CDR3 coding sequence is TGTGCCTGGAGTCTGACTAGATACTACGAGCAGTACTTC. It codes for CAWSLTRYYEQYF.

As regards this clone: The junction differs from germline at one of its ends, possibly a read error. CDR3: CASSPSGGNAGELFF. CDR3 DNA sequence: TGTGCCAGCAGCCCCAGTGGCGGGAACGCCGGGGAGCTGTTTTTT. The V and J genes are TRBV9 and TRBJ2-2, with D perhaps matching TRBD2 (6 bases). The CDR3 contains 15 residues. Germline V gene data show CDR1 as SGDLS and CDR2 as YYNGEE.

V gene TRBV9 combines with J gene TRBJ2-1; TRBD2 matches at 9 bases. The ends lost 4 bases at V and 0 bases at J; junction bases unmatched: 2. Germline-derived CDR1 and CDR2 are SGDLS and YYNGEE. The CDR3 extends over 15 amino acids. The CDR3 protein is CASSISGGSYNEQFF. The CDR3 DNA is TGTGCCAGCAGCATTAGCGGGGGCTCCTACAATGAGCAGTTCTTC. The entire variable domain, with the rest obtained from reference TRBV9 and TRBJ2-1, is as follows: DSGVTQTPKHLITATGQRVTLRCSPRSGDLSVYWYQQSLDQGLQFLIQYYNGEERAKGNILERFSAQQFPDLHSELNLSSLELGDSALYFCASSISGGSYNEQFFGPGTRLTVL.